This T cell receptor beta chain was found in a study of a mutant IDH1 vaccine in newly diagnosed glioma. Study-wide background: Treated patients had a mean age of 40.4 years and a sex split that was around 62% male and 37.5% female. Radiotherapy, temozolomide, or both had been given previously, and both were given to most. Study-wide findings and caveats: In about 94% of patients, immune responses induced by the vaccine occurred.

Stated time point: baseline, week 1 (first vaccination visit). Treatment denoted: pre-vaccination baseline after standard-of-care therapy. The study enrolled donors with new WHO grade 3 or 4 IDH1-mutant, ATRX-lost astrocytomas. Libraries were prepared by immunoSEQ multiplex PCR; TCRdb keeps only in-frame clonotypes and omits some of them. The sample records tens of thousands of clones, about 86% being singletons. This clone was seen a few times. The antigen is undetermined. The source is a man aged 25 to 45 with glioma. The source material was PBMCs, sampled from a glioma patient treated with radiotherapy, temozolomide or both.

The CDR3 DNA follows: TGTGCCAGCAGTTACTCGCCAGGGGGCAATGAGGCTGAAGCTTTCTTT. Protein sequence: CASSYSPGGNEAEAFF. The rearrangement uses TRBV6-6 and TRBJ1-1; 8 bases fit TRBD1. The CDR3 is 16 residues long. V was pared by 0 bases and J by 6 bases, with 9 bases of the junction left unmatched. Per the germline V gene, CDR1 is MNHNY and CDR2 is SVGAGI (reference sequence).